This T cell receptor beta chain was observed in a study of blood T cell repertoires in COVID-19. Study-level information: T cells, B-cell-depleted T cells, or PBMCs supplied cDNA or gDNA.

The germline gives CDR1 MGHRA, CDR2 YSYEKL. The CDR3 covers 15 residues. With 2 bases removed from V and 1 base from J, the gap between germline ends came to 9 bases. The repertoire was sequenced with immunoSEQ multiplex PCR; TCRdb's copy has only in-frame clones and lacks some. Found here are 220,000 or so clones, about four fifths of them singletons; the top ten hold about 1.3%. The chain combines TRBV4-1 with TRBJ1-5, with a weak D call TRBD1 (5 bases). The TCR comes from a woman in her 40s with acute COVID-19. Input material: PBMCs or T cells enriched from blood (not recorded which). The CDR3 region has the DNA TGCGCCAGCAGCCAAACGGACAACAGCAATCAGCCCCAGCATTTT. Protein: CASSQTDNSNQPQHF.